This is a list of T cell receptor beta chains from one sample in a study of T cell changes during pregnancy in multiple sclerosis. Sequenced by immunoSEQ multiplex PCR; TCRdb stores in-frame clones only, minus some. The sample includes around 97,000 clones, about nine tenths of them seen just once. The sequencing here drew on peripheral blood, taken in the second trimester of pregnancy. All receptors come from a female donor in good health, enrolled as a control in a pregnancy study. CDR3s leave out the opening cysteine and the closing phenylalanine or tryptophan. The D gene is left open where the match is weak. Clone size is given for some rows only: seen once, a few or many times, or a class if the clone is expanded.

V gene: TRBV10-3; J gene: TRBJ2-7; D gene: TRBD1; clone size: NA; CDR3 protein: AISDVTGGASYEQY
V gene: TRBV7-8; J gene: TRBJ2-1; D gene: TRBD2; clone size: NA; CDR3 protein: ASSLATSGGEQF
V gene: TRBV9; J gene: TRBJ2-1; D gene: NA; clone size: NA; CDR3 protein: ASSVGSGLGSSSYNEQF
V gene: TRBV19; J gene: TRBJ2-1; D gene: TRBD2; clone size: NA; CDR3 protein: ASSIEASRGGNEQF
V gene: TRBV2; J gene: TRBJ2-5; D gene: NA; clone size: NA; CDR3 protein: ASSADRPGIQETQY
V gene: TRBV7-7; J gene: TRBJ2-5; D gene: NA; clone size: NA; CDR3 protein: ASSLAYQETQY
V gene: TRBV27; J gene: TRBJ2-1; D gene: NA; clone size: NA; CDR3 protein: ASSLYGLSGVSSYNEQF
V gene: TRBV19; J gene: TRBJ2-7; D gene: NA; clone size: NA; CDR3 protein: ASSIGSAPSYEQY
V gene: TRBV19; J gene: TRBJ1-6; D gene: NA; clone size: NA; CDR3 protein: ASSRNNRDISPLH
V gene: TRBV11-1; J gene: TRBJ1-2; D gene: TRBD1; clone size: NA; CDR3 protein: ASSLREGQIYSNYGYT
V gene: TRBV19; J gene: TRBJ2-5; D gene: TRBD2; clone size: once; CDR3 protein: ASSIGPSGGETQY
V gene: TRBV5-1; J gene: NA; D gene: NA; clone size: NA; CDR3 protein: ASSGHPPANEQY
V gene: TRBV28; J gene: TRBJ1-5; D gene: NA; clone size: once; CDR3 protein: ASSSGGGQSNQPQH
V gene: TRBV7-2; J gene: TRBJ2-7; D gene: TRBD1; clone size: NA; CDR3 protein: ASSPGTGSYEQY